This T cell receptor (beta chain) was found in a study of cytotoxic CD8 clonotypes in ibrutinib-treated CLL. About the study: Outcomes included around 25 partial and 2 complete responses; after median around 65 months, roughly 14 stayed remitted and approximately 12 progressed.

Study findings and constraints: Patients showed higher baseline clonality than age-matched healthy donors, and it tracked circulating CD8+ T-cell counts.

About this clone: Its antigen is as yet unknown.

Germline V lookup: CDR1 SGHNT, CDR2 YENEEA. The V end lost 4 bases, the J end lost 5 bases, and 12 bases lay between the germline ends. There are 14 residues in the CDR3. Target depth was 1 in 200,000 to 1 in 1 million T cells, about 10x per clonotype. TCRdb's copy holds only in-frame clones and misses some; the assay was immunoSEQ multiplex PCR. The sample yields fewer than 400,000 clones, roughly two thirds seen once. The V and J genes are TRBV11-3 and TRBJ2-1, with a possible D match to TRBD2 (5 bases). The receptor comes from a human donor with chronic lymphocytic leukemia. Sample: PBMCs, taken after 36 months of ibrutinib treatment. CDR3 in amino acids: CASSYPGSHNEQFF. The CDR3 region has the DNA TGTGCCAGCAGCTATCCGGGGTCCCACAATGAGCAGTTCTTC.